This passage covers 27 T cell receptor beta chains from one sample sequenced in a study of CD8 T cells in Susac syndrome. cDNA came from 0.5 to 1 ug RNA primed by random hexamers. TCRdb itself ran the immunoSEQ multiplex PCR reads through MiXCR, one entry per CDR3 protein. Found here are 130,000 or so distinct CDR3 sequences, just under 95% of them singletons; the top ten hold about 0.28%. Sequenced: CD8+ T cells from PBMCs. Source of these receptors: a human donor with Susac syndrome.

The CDR3 coding sequence is TGTGCCAGCAGTCCCAGGGGGGGGAACACTGAAGCTTTCTTT. Residues: CASSPRGGNTEAFF. The chain carries TRBV12-3 or TRBV12-4 and TRBJ1-1; 7 bases match TRBD1. V was clipped by 5 bases and J by 1 base; unmatched bases: 4. The CDR3 extends over 14 amino acids.

The V gene is TRBV3-1, the J gene TRBJ2-5, with 9 bases lining up with TRBD2. Germline V lookup: CDR1 LGHDT, CDR2 YNNKEL (reference sequence). CDR3 length equals 16 residues. Trimming took 0 bases from V and 2 from J; bases not matched to a gene: 4. The CDR3 sequence is CASSQDLAGLQETQYF. Written as DNA, the CDR3 is TGTGCCAGCAGCCAAGATCTAGCGGGGTTACAAGAGACCCAGTACTTC.

The genes are TRBV6-5 and TRBJ2-5; D is unresolved. V was pared by 2 bases and J by 1 base, with 11 bases between. This CDR3 has 15 residues. The germline gives CDR1 MNHEY, CDR2 SVGAGI. The CDR3, as DNA: TGTGCCAGCAGTTACGAAGGCACCTTCCAAGAGACCCAGTACTTC. Encoded protein: CASSYEGTFQETQYF.

The V gene is TRBV7-2, the J gene TRBJ2-5; a possible D gene is TRBD1 (6 bases). V was trimmed by 5 bases and J by 4 bases, leaving 14 bases between them. The germline V gene encodes CDR1 SGHTA and CDR2 FQGNSA. The CDR3 extends over 14 amino acids. CDR3 DNA sequence: TGTGCCAGCAGCATTAACACAGGGTTAGAGACCCAGTACTTC. This sequence encodes CASSINTGLETQYF.

CDR3 sequence (DNA): TGTGCCATCAGTGAGTCTGCCGCTAGCGGGGACTACAATGAGCAGTTCTTC. This codes for CAISESAASGDYNEQFF. The V gene is TRBV10-3, the J gene TRBJ2-1, with 9 nucleotides matching TRBD2. Germline CDR1 and CDR2: ENHRY and SYGVKD. J lost 3 bases, V lost 0 bases, and 6 bases had no gene match. The CDR3 consists of 17 residues.

This clonotype was counted a single time. The chain carries TRBV7-8 and TRBJ1-2; D possibly corresponds to TRBD1 (5 bases). V was shortened by 2 bases and J by 6 bases, with 16 bases between the two germline ends. Germline lookup yields CDR1 SGHVS and CDR2 FQNEAQ. The CDR3 is 15 residues long. CDR3 bases: TGTGCCAGCAGCTTATCAAGGGGCGGGGCTGATGGCTACACCTTC. Residues: CASSLSRGGADGYTF.

This chain uses TRBV15 with TRBJ1-5; D might be TRBD1 (5 bases). The germline V gene has CDR1 LNHNV and CDR2 YYDKDF (reference sequence). The CDR3 is 15 residues long. The V end lost 1 base, the J end lost 5 bases, and 12 bases lay between the germline ends. The CDR3 here is CATSRALQGDQPQHF. In DNA form, the CDR3 reads TGTGCCACCAGCAGAGCCCTGCAGGGAGATCAGCCCCAGCATTTT.

The CDR3 spells CASGLSGLSREQYF. The DNA of the CDR3 is TGTGCTAGTGGTTTGTCGGGGCTCTCTAGGGAGCAGTACTTC. This chain joins TRBV12-5 and TRBJ2-7; the D call may be TRBD1 or TRBD2 (5 bases each). The germline CDR1 and CDR2 sequences are LGHNT and FRNRAP. The CDR3 has 14 residues. Trimming shortened V by 2 bases and J by 7 bases, and 15 bases separated the two germline ends.

The chain employs TRBV4-1 and TRBJ1-5; D gene ambiguous. CDR3 length equals 16 residues. Per the germline V gene, CDR1 is MGHRA and CDR2 is YSYEKL. Trimming took off 0 bases at V and 5 bases at J, with 14 bases between the two ends. The CDR3 bases are TGCGCCAGCAGCCAAGACCCAGGAGGCTTCGATCAGCCCCAGCATTTT. Translation: CASSQDPGGFDQPQHF.

The CDR3 here is CASSPGGSSVNIQYF. CDR3 DNA: TGTGCCAGCAGCCCCGGAGGGTCCTCTGTGAACATTCAGTACTTC. The genes are TRBV6-5 and TRBJ2-4; D possibly corresponds to TRBD2 (6 bases). Trimming took off 6 bases at V and 7 bases at J, with 19 bases between the two ends. Per the germline V gene, CDR1 is MNHEY and CDR2 is SVGAGI. CDR3 length: 15 residues.

This sequence joins TRBV11-1 and TRBJ1-5; 10 bases are shared with TRBD1. Unmatched junction bases numbered 4, after V lost 4 bases and J lost 4 bases. CDR3 size: 15 residues. Germline V CDR1 and CDR2: SGHAT, FQDESV (reference sequence). CDR3 sequence reads: CASSWGTGANQPQHF. The CDR3 coding sequence is TGTGCCAGCAGCTGGGGGACAGGGGCGAATCAGCCCCAGCATTTT. The full variable domain, its missing parts supplied by reference TRBV11-1 and TRBJ1-5, is EAEVAQSPRYKITEKSQAVAFWCDPISGHATLYWYRQILGQGPELLVQFQDESVVDDSQLPKDRFSAERLKGVDSTLKIQPAELGDSAMYLCASSWGTGANQPQHFGDGTRLSIL.

This chain uses TRBV6-1 with TRBJ1-2; D call uncertain. This CDR3 has 11 amino acids. Trimming left V 1 base short and J 5 bases short, with 2 bases between. CDR1 is MNHNS, CDR2 SASEGT, per germline. The CDR3 protein is CASSEVYGYTF. The DNA for the CDR3 is TGTGCCAGCAGTGAAGTGTATGGCTACACCTTC.

The V and J genes are TRBV9 and TRBJ2-2; D may be TRBD2 (6 bases). The CDR3 runs to 15 residues. V gave up 0 bases and J gave up 2 bases, with 8 bases separating them. The germline V gene encodes CDR1 SGDLS and CDR2 YYNGEE. The DNA for the CDR3 is TGTGCCAGCAGCGTAGTTGGGACTAACACCGGGGAGCTGTTTTTT. This encodes CASSVVGTNTGELFF.

V is TRBV6-5 and J is TRBJ1-2; TRBD1 is a possible D gene (6 bases). The CDR3 covers 14 residues. Germline-derived CDR1 and CDR2 are MNHEY and SVGAGI. Between the trimmed V and J ends, which lost 2 bases and 4 bases, there was a span of 11 bases. CDR3 in DNA: TGTGCCAGCAGTTACGCCCCAGGGGCCTATGGCTACACCTTC. Amino acid sequence: CASSYAPGAYGYTF.

This clonotype was seen just once. The rearrangement joins TRBV5-1 to TRBJ2-3; possibly TRBD2 for D (5 bases). The CDR3 covers 14 residues. Deletions cut 6 bases from V and 7 bases from J, with 18 bases between. Germline V gene data show CDR1 as SGHRS and CDR2 as YFSETQ. CDR3 nucleotides: TGCGCCAGCACCCCGGCAAGCGGCGCGAATACGCAGTATTTT. It encodes CASTPASGANTQYF.

V is TRBV7-2 and J is TRBJ2-7, with no clear D. Germline loops: CDR1 SGHTA, CDR2 FQGNSA. CDR3 length: 12 amino acids. Trimming pared 5 bases from V and 0 bases from J, leaving 5 bases between. Here the CDR3 DNA reads TGTGCCAGCAGCCATTTCTCCTACGAGCAGTACTTC. This encodes CASSHFSYEQYF.

The rearrangement uses TRBV14 and TRBJ1-1, with 11 bases fitting TRBD1. CDR1 and CDR2 from the germline V gene are SGHDN and FVKESK. The CDR3 has 14 amino acids. Trimming took 5 bases from V and 5 from J; bases not matched to a gene: 4. The CDR3 region is CASSADRGRTEAFF. The DNA for the CDR3 is TGTGCCAGCAGCGCGGACAGGGGGCGAACTGAAGCTTTCTTT.

This clonotype was found once. The chain links TRBV5-6 to TRBJ2-7; TRBD2 might be the D (6 bases). Between the trimmed V and J ends, which lost 2 bases and 5 bases, there was a span of 11 bases. Germline values: CDR1 SGHDT, CDR2 YYEEEE. This CDR3 spans 13 amino acids. The CDR3 region is CASSLGPGDEQYF. DNA for the CDR3: TGTGCCAGCAGCTTAGGGCCGGGGGACGAGCAGTACTTC.

This chain links TRBV29-1 with TRBJ2-5, with D possibly called TRBD1 or TRBD2 (5 bases each). Germline V CDR1 and CDR2: SQVTM, ANQGSEA. Trimming took off 4 bases at V and 0 bases at J, with 21 bases between the two ends. The CDR3 sequence is 17 residues long. CDR3 in DNA: TGCAGCGTTGGAGGGGTTACTTGGGGCCGTTACCAAGAGACCCAGTACTTC. Translating gives CSVGGVTWGRYQETQYF.

The CDR3 DNA is TGCGCCAGCAGCCAAGAAATTGCGGGGACAGGGGGCAATACGCAGTATTTT. This gives the protein CASSQEIAGTGGNTQYF. The chain joins TRBV4-3 to TRBJ2-3; 12 bases align to TRBD1. Germline CDR1 is LGHNA and CDR2 is YSLEER. CDR3 length: 17 amino acids. V lost 0 bases and J lost 7; bases outside the gene matches: 8.

V and J are TRBV29-1 and TRBJ2-5; 8 bases are shared with TRBD1. Germline V gives CDR1 SQVTM, CDR2 ANQGSEA. The CDR3 length is 14 residues. V shed 6 bases, J shed 5 bases, and the junction held 11 bases outside the gene matches. For the CDR3, the DNA is TGCAGCGTCTACCCCAGGGGGCCCGTGGAGACCCAGTACTTC. Residues: CSVYPRGPVETQYF. Full variable domain (missing parts from reference TRBV29-1 and TRBJ2-5): SAVISQKPSRDICQRGTSLTIQCQVDSQVTMMFWYRQQPGQSLTLIATANQGSEATYESGFVIDKFPISRPNLTFSTLTVSNMSPEDSSIYLCSVYPRGPVETQYFGPGTRLLVL.

This clonotype has a single count. CDR3 sequence reads: CASSGLAGTDTQYF. The CDR3 DNA reads TGTGCCAGCAGCGGGTTAGCGGGGACAGATACGCAGTATTTT. This rearrangement joins TRBV9 to TRBJ2-3; 8 nucleotides line up with TRBD2. The CDR3 contains 14 residues. Germline V gives CDR1 SGDLS, CDR2 YYNGEE. Germline trimming cut 3 bases from V and 3 bases from J; bases unmatched to any gene: 3.

The rearrangement uses TRBV7-9 and TRBJ2-5; D remains ambiguous. The length of the CDR3 is 12 residues. Germline assignment: CDR1 SEHNR and CDR2 FQNEAQ (reference sequence). The ends were cut back, 3 bases at V and 5 bases at J, with 7 bases in the middle. The CDR3 coding sequence is TGTGCCAGCAGCTTTTTGGCGGAGACCCAGTACTTC. Protein: CASSFLAETQYF.

The rearrangement uses TRBV4-1 and TRBJ1-1; 9 bases are shared with TRBD1. V lost 2 bases and J lost 7; bases outside the gene matches: 5. Germline-derived CDR1 and CDR2 are MGHRA and YSYEKL. The CDR3 is 14 amino acids. DNA for the CDR3: TGCGCCAGCAGCCAACTACAGGGGGCGAATGAAGCTTTCTTT. Translating gives CASSQLQGANEAFF.

The V gene is TRBV4-2, the J gene TRBJ2-7; TRBD1 matches 8 bases. CDR1 and CDR2 from the germline V gene are LGHNA and YNFKEQ. Trimming at V came to 1 base and at J to 6 bases, leaving 2 bases not matched to a gene. This CDR3 is 13 amino acids long. The CDR3 region is CASSQGTGLEQYF. In DNA, the CDR3 is TGTGCCAGCAGCCAAGGGACAGGGCTCGAGCAGTACTTC.

The chain carries TRBV6-2 or TRBV6-3 and TRBJ2-1; a possible D gene is TRBD1 (5 bases). This CDR3 comprises 13 residues. V dropped 3 bases and J dropped 7 bases, with 10 bases sitting between them. Per germline, CDR1 MNHEY and CDR2 SVGEGT. CDR3 DNA: TGTGCCAGCAGTTATCTCGACAGTAATGAGCAGTTCTTC. Translating gives CASSYLDSNEQFF.

J is TRBJ2-7 and V is TRBV13; D is undetermined. The CDR3 runs 13 residues. The germline V and J ends were trimmed by 6 bases and 3 bases, with 12 bases remaining between them. In germline, CDR1 is PRHDT, CDR2 FYEKMQ (reference sequence). The CDR3 DNA is TGTGCCAGCAGTTACAATGGGAACTACGAGCAGTACTTC. Its translation: CASSYNGNYEQYF.